The rows below give T cell receptor beta chains drawn from one sample of a study of tumor-infiltrating lymphocytes in primary liver carcinoma. TCRdb re-analysed the multiplex PCR reads in MiXCR, keeping a single row per CDR3 protein. In the table there are approximately 330,000 distinct CDR3 sequences, almost 65% of which are singletons. Sample: peripheral blood. These receptors came from a middle-aged man with primary liver carcinoma and hepatitis B virus infection. Each CDR3 is given with its conserved first and last residue. The order of the fields is V gene, J gene, clone size, D gene, CDR3 DNA, CDR3 protein. The D gene is left open where the match is weak. Clone size, where shown, is once, few, many, or a class for clones that have expanded.

v_call: TRBV4-2
j_call: TRBJ1-2
clone_size: many
d_call: -
cdr3_nt: TGTGCCAGCAGCCAAGGCGAGGCTAAGGGCTACACCTTC
cdr3_aa: CASSQGEAKGYTF

v_call: TRBV5-4
j_call: TRBJ2-7
clone_size: -
d_call: -
cdr3_nt: TGTACCAGCAGCCTCTATAGTAGCGACGAGCAGTGCTTT
cdr3_aa: CTSSLYSSDEQCF

v_call: TRBV11-2
j_call: TRBJ2-1
clone_size: -
d_call: TRBD1
cdr3_nt: TGTGCCAGTAATACCGCGGGACAGGTCGTCGATGAGCAGTTCTTC
cdr3_aa: CASNTAGQVVDEQFF

v_call: TRBV5-1
j_call: TRBJ2-7
clone_size: -
d_call: -
cdr3_nt: TGCGCCAGCAGCAGCGGCGCCCCCTACGAGCAGTACTTC
cdr3_aa: CASSSGAPYEQYF

v_call: TRBV11-2
j_call: TRBJ2-1
clone_size: -
d_call: -
cdr3_nt: TGTGCCAGCAGCTTAGTCGGGGACGGCAGGTTAAGCGAGCAGCTCTTC
cdr3_aa: CASSLVGDGRLSEQLF

v_call: TRBV28
j_call: TRBJ2-5
clone_size: -
d_call: TRBD2
cdr3_nt: TGTGCCAGCGCCGGGGGGGGCGCCCAGTACTTC
cdr3_aa: CASAGGGAQYF

v_call: TRBV11-2
j_call: TRBJ2-2
clone_size: -
d_call: -
cdr3_nt: TGTGCCAGCAGCTCCGACACCGGGGAGCTGGTTTTT
cdr3_aa: CASSSDTGELVF

v_call: TRBV11-2
j_call: TRBJ2-1
clone_size: many
d_call: -
cdr3_nt: TGTGCCAGCAGGACCTTGAGGGAATATGAGCAGTTCTTC
cdr3_aa: CASRTLREYEQFF

v_call: TRBV5-1
j_call: TRBJ2-5
clone_size: -
d_call: -
cdr3_nt: TGCACCAGCAGCAAACCCCAAGAGACCCAGTACTTC
cdr3_aa: CTSSKPQETQYF

v_call: TRBV29-1
j_call: TRBJ2-1
clone_size: many
d_call: -
cdr3_nt: TGCAGCGTGGAGGGATCGGTGGATGAGCAGTTCTTC
cdr3_aa: CSVEGSVDEQFF

v_call: TRBV29-1
j_call: TRBJ1-5
clone_size: -
d_call: -
cdr3_nt: TGCGGCGTTAGCCAGGGCAGGCCTCAGCCCCAGCATTTT
cdr3_aa: CGVSQGRPQPQHF

v_call: TRBV12-3/TRBV12-4
j_call: TRBJ1-3
clone_size: -
d_call: -
cdr3_nt: TGTGCCAACAGCCTTGGGGCGGTCTCTGGAAACACCATATATTTT
cdr3_aa: CANSLGAVSGNTIYF

v_call: TRBV12-3/TRBV12-4
j_call: TRBJ2-1
clone_size: -
d_call: TRBD2
cdr3_nt: TGTGCCAGCAGTTGGGGGAGGGGACGCGCCTACAATGAGCAGTCCTTC
cdr3_aa: CASSWGRGRAYNEQSF

v_call: TRBV29-1
j_call: TRBJ1-1
clone_size: many
d_call: -
cdr3_nt: TGCAGCGTCGTGACAATCTGGGCTAAGTCCCCTGAAGCTTTCTTT
cdr3_aa: CSVVTIWAKSPEAFF

v_call: TRBV6-5
j_call: TRBJ2-3
clone_size: many
d_call: TRBD1
cdr3_nt: TGTGCCAGCAAGACAGGGAATATGGCAGATACGCAGTATTTT
cdr3_aa: CASKTGNMADTQYF

v_call: TRBV12-3/TRBV12-4
j_call: TRBJ2-1
clone_size: -
d_call: TRBD2
cdr3_nt: TGTGCCAGCAGTTTACGTAGCGGGAGGGGCGATGAGAAGTTCTTC
cdr3_aa: CASSLRSGRGDEKFF

v_call: TRBV11-2
j_call: TRBJ1-1
clone_size: -
d_call: -
cdr3_nt: TGTGCCGGCAGCTTAGGCGGAAGCAGTAACACTGAAGCTTTCTTT
cdr3_aa: CAGSLGGSSNTEAFF

v_call: TRBV6-5
j_call: TRBJ1-4
clone_size: -
d_call: TRBD1
cdr3_nt: TGTGCCAGCAGGGCCGGGACAGAAACAACTAATGAAAAACTGTTTTTT
cdr3_aa: CASRAGTETTNEKLFF